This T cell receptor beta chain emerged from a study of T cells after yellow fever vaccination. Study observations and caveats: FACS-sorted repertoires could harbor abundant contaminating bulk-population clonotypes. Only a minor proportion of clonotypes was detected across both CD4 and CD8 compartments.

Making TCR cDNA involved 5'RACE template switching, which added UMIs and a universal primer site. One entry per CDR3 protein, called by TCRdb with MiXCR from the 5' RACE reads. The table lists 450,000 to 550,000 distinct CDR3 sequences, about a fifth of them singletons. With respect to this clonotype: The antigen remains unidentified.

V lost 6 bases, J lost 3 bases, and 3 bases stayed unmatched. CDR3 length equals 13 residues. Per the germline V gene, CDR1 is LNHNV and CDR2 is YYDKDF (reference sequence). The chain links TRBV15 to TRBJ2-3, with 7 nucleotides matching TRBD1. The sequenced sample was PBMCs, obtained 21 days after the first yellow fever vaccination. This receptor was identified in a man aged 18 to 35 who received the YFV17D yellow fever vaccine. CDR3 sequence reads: CATSSRGTDTQYF. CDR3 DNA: TGTGCCACCAGTTCCAGGGGGACAGATACGCAGTATTTT.